This T cell receptor (beta chain) was recorded in a study of post-analysis software for immune sequencing data. Study outcomes and limitations: Controls had lower frequencies than patients of a few TRBV segments, which included TRBV5-6, TRBV5-1 and TRBV20-1.

Sequencing libraries made from TCR beta cDNA carried unique molecular identifiers. TCRdb used MiXCR to reprocess the PCR reads, holding one entry per CDR3 protein. The sample includes 700,000 to 800,000 distinct CDR3 sequences, 25% to 30% of them seen just once. Regarding this clonotype: Antigen unknown.

V gave up 3 bases and J gave up 4 bases, with 17 bases separating them. In germline, CDR1 is SGDLS, CDR2 YYNGEE. The CDR3 runs 15 residues. The rearrangement joins TRBV9 to TRBJ2-7, with D possibly being TRBD2 (6 bases). Sequencing was carried out using blood. The clonotype originates from a girl aged 10-17 years with multiple sclerosis. CDR3 sequence (DNA): TGTGCCAGCAGCGAGGGCCCGGGACGGGGGTACGAGCAGTACTTC. It yields the protein CASSEGPGRGYEQYF.